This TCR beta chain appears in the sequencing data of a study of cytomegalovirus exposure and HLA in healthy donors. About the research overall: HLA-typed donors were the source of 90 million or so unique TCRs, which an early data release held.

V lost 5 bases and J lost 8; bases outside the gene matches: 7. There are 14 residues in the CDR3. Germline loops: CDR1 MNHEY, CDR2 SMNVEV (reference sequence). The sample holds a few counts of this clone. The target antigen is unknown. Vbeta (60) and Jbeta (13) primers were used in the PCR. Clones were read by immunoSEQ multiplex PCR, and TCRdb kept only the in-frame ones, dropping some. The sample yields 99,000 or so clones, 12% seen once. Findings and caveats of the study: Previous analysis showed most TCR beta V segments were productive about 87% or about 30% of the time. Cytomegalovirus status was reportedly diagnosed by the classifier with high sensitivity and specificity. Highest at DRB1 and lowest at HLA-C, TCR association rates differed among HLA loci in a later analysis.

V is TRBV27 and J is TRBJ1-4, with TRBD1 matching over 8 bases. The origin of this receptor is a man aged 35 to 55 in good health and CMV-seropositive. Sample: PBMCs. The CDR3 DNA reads TGTGCCAGCAGTCCAGACAGGGGCAGGGAAAAACTGTTTTTT. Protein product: CASSPDRGREKLFF.